This paragraph covers one TCR beta chain sequence. The entry originates in a study of blood T cell repertoires in COVID-19. Across the study: Collection of acute and convalescent COVID-19 samples took place in the United States, Italy and Spain. T cells, B-cell-depleted T cells, or PBMCs supplied cDNA or gDNA.

Germline CDR1 reads SGHRS; CDR2 reads YFSETQ. Trimming took off 0 bases at V and 4 bases at J, with 16 bases between the two ends. This CDR3 has 16 amino acids. In the original workflow: Counts of nucleated cells, estimated from reference gene primer amplification, were obtained. Clones were sequenced by immunoSEQ multiplex PCR, and TCRdb holds only the in-frame ones, with some missing. Clone size and V and J calls were adopted from that table, with D and trimming inferred from the DNA. The sample holds roughly 270,000 clones; approximately 85% are singletons and the top ten take approximately 5.1%. V usage is TRBV5-1 and J usage is TRBJ1-1; D may be TRBD1 (6 bases). This TCR came from a man aged 50 to 60 with active or convalescent COVID-19. The sequencing input was peripheral blood. CDR3 DNA: TGCGCCAGCAGCTTGGGTCGGTGGCAGGGGAGCACTGAAGCTTTCTTT. It is translated as CASSLGRWQGSTEAFF.